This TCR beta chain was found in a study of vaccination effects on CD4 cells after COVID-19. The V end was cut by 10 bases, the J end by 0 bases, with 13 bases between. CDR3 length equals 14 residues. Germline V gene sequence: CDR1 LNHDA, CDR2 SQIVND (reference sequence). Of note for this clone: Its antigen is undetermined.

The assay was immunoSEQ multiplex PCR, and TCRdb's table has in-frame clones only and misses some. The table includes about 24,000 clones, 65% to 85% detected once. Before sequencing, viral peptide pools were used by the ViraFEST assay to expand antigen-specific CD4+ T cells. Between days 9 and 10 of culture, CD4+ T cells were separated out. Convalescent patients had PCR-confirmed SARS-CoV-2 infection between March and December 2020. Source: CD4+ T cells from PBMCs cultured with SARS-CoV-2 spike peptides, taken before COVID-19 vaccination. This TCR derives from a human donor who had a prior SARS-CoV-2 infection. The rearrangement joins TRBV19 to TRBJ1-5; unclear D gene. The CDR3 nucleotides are TGTGCCACCTCCCAGACTTATAGCAATCAGCCCCAGCATTTT. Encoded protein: CATSQTYSNQPQHF.